The rows below give T cell receptor beta chains drawn from one sample of a study of CD8 T cells in Susac syndrome. Each CDR3 protein is one row after TCRdb ran MiXCR on the immunoSEQ multiplex PCR reads. The sample lists fewer than 140,000 distinct CDR3 sequences, approximately 95% occurring once. Source material: CD8+ T cells from PBMCs. The origin of the receptors is a human donor with Susac syndrome. CDR3s include the opening cysteine and the closing phenylalanine or tryptophan. Each record gives: D gene, V gene, clone size, J gene, CDR3 protein, CDR3 DNA. The D gene is left open where the match is weak. The size field is filled for only some rows; it gives once, few, many or a size class.

D gene: -; V gene: TRBV27; clone size: -; J gene: TRBJ2-2; CDR3 protein: CASSPAGGGTGELFF; CDR3 DNA: TGTGCCAGCAGTCCGGCCGGGGGAGGCACCGGGGAGCTGTTTTTT
D gene: TRBD1; V gene: TRBV9; clone size: -; J gene: TRBJ2-2; CDR3 protein: CASSQTGWELFF; CDR3 DNA: TGTGCCAGCAGTCAGACAGGGTGGGAGCTGTTTTTT
D gene: TRBD2; V gene: TRBV9; clone size: -; J gene: TRBJ2-1; CDR3 protein: CASSPDGTSFNEQFF; CDR3 DNA: TGTGCCAGCAGCCCAGACGGGACTAGCTTTAATGAGCAGTTCTTC
D gene: TRBD1; V gene: TRBV7-9; clone size: once; J gene: TRBJ2-1; CDR3 protein: CASSSGTGEFIEQFF; CDR3 DNA: TGTGCCAGCAGTTCCGGGACAGGGGAGTTTATTGAGCAGTTCTTC
D gene: -; V gene: TRBV5-1; clone size: -; J gene: TRBJ1-1; CDR3 protein: CASSGSTGNTEAFF; CDR3 DNA: TGCGCCAGCAGCGGCTCGACAGGGAACACTGAAGCTTTCTTT
D gene: TRBD1; V gene: TRBV9; clone size: -; J gene: TRBJ2-5; CDR3 protein: CASSVRTGTGSETQYF; CDR3 DNA: TGTGCCAGCAGCGTTCGGACAGGGACGGGGTCAGAGACCCAGTACTTC
D gene: TRBD1; V gene: TRBV18; clone size: -; J gene: TRBJ2-5; CDR3 protein: CASSRTGTGQETQYF; CDR3 DNA: TGTGCCAGCTCACGTACCGGGACAGGGCAAGAGACCCAGTACTTC
D gene: TRBD1; V gene: TRBV4-1; clone size: -; J gene: TRBJ2-2; CDR3 protein: CASSQSTGALTGELFF; CDR3 DNA: TGCGCCAGCAGCCAGTCGACAGGGGCTTTGACCGGGGAGCTGTTTTTT
D gene: -; V gene: TRBV4-3; clone size: -; J gene: TRBJ1-1; CDR3 protein: CASSQAVNTEAFF; CDR3 DNA: TGCGCCAGCAGCCAAGCAGTGAACACTGAAGCTTTCTTT
D gene: -; V gene: TRBV19; clone size: once; J gene: TRBJ1-2; CDR3 protein: CASSINYGYTF; CDR3 DNA: TGTGCCAGTAGTATTAACTATGGCTACACCTTC
D gene: -; V gene: TRBV5-6; clone size: -; J gene: TRBJ2-5; CDR3 protein: CASVEEGKLQTQYF; CDR3 DNA: TGTGCCAGCGTCGAAGAGGGGAAGTTACAGACCCAGTACTTC
D gene: TRBD2; V gene: TRBV7-2; clone size: -; J gene: TRBJ2-5; CDR3 protein: CASSLVGGFKDQYF; CDR3 DNA: TGTGCCAGCAGCCTAGTCGGGGGGTTCAAGGACCAGTACTTC
D gene: -; V gene: TRBV3-1; clone size: -; J gene: TRBJ2-3; CDR3 protein: CASSQDRVPPSDTQYF; CDR3 DNA: TGTGCCAGCAGCCAAGATAGGGTACCTCCCAGCGATACGCAGTATTTT
D gene: TRBD1; V gene: TRBV6-6; clone size: -; J gene: TRBJ2-7; CDR3 protein: CASSGQALGQYF; CDR3 DNA: TGTGCCAGCAGTGGACAGGCGCTAGGGCAGTACTTC
D gene: -; V gene: TRBV20-1; clone size: -; J gene: TRBJ1-2; CDR3 protein: CSTIQMGYNYGYTF; CDR3 DNA: TGCAGTACGATCCAGATGGGGTATAACTATGGCTACACCTTC
D gene: -; V gene: TRBV29-1; clone size: -; J gene: TRBJ2-7; CDR3 protein: CSVERGPEQYF; CDR3 DNA: TGCAGCGTTGAACGGGGGCCCGAGCAGTACTTC
D gene: -; V gene: TRBV27; clone size: few; J gene: TRBJ2-7; CDR3 protein: CASSLTASYEQYF; CDR3 DNA: TGTGCCAGCAGTTTAACGGCGTCCTACGAGCAGTACTTC
D gene: -; V gene: TRBV6-5; clone size: -; J gene: TRBJ2-6; CDR3 protein: CASSYGTVSGANVLTF; CDR3 DNA: TGTGCCAGCAGTTACGGAACCGTCTCTGGGGCCAACGTCCTGACTTTC
D gene: -; V gene: TRBV9; clone size: -; J gene: TRBJ2-5; CDR3 protein: CASSPSGRPAETQYF; CDR3 DNA: TGTGCCAGCAGCCCCTCGGGCAGGCCGGCGGAGACCCAGTACTTC
D gene: -; V gene: TRBV27; clone size: -; J gene: TRBJ1-1; CDR3 protein: CASSPLGNEAFF; CDR3 DNA: TGTGCCAGCAGCCCACTAGGGAATGAAGCTTTCTTT
D gene: -; V gene: TRBV2; clone size: -; J gene: TRBJ1-1; CDR3 protein: CASSAGARAEAFF; CDR3 DNA: TGTGCCAGCAGTGCGGGGGCGCGGGCTGAAGCTTTCTTT
D gene: -; V gene: TRBV24-1; clone size: -; J gene: TRBJ2-2; CDR3 protein: CATTSRTGELFF; CDR3 DNA: TGTGCCACCACATCTCGGACCGGGGAGCTGTTTTTT
D gene: -; V gene: TRBV20-1; clone size: -; J gene: TRBJ2-3; CDR3 protein: CSARDTREYWGYF; CDR3 DNA: TGCAGTGCTAGAGATACGCGGGAATACTGGGGGTATTTT
D gene: -; V gene: TRBV13; clone size: once; J gene: TRBJ2-7; CDR3 protein: CASSLNELTYEQYF; CDR3 DNA: TGTGCCAGCAGCTTAAATGAACTTACCTACGAGCAGTACTTC
D gene: -; V gene: TRBV12-3/TRBV12-4; clone size: -; J gene: TRBJ1-1; CDR3 protein: CASTNTEAFF; CDR3 DNA: TGTGCCAGCACGAACACTGAAGCTTTCTTT
D gene: -; V gene: TRBV27; clone size: -; J gene: TRBJ2-2; CDR3 protein: CATSFRGELFF; CDR3 DNA: TGTGCCACCTCCTTCCGTGGGGAGCTGTTTTTT
D gene: TRBD2; V gene: TRBV4-3; clone size: -; J gene: TRBJ2-7; CDR3 protein: CASSQTSGGPYEQYF; CDR3 DNA: TGCGCCAGCAGCCAGACTAGCGGGGGCCCCTACGAGCAGTACTTC
D gene: -; V gene: TRBV20-1; clone size: -; J gene: TRBJ1-1; CDR3 protein: CSAPSSLDTEAFF; CDR3 DNA: TGCAGTGCTCCCTCCTCCCTGGACACTGAAGCTTTCTTT
D gene: -; V gene: TRBV9; clone size: -; J gene: TRBJ1-5; CDR3 protein: CASSVSADYGQPQHF; CDR3 DNA: TGTGCCAGCAGCGTATCGGCAGATTATGGGCAGCCCCAGCATTTT
D gene: -; V gene: TRBV7-9; clone size: -; J gene: TRBJ2-5; CDR3 protein: CASIPGLEETQYF; CDR3 DNA: TGTGCCAGCATCCCGGGACTTGAGGAGACCCAGTACTTC
D gene: -; V gene: TRBV7-3; clone size: -; J gene: TRBJ1-1; CDR3 protein: CASSLTSGGTEAFF; CDR3 DNA: TGTGCCAGCAGCTTAACGTCGGGAGGCACTGAAGCTTTCTTT
D gene: -; V gene: TRBV7-9; clone size: few; J gene: TRBJ2-7; CDR3 protein: CASSSGSTYEQYF; CDR3 DNA: TGTGCCAGCAGTTCCGGGTCAACCTACGAGCAGTACTTC
D gene: -; V gene: TRBV3-1; clone size: -; J gene: TRBJ2-7; CDR3 protein: CASSPSAYEQYF; CDR3 DNA: TGTGCCAGCAGCCCTTCAGCCTACGAGCAGTACTTC
D gene: -; V gene: TRBV7-8; clone size: -; J gene: TRBJ2-3; CDR3 protein: CASSLEGREADTQYF; CDR3 DNA: TGTGCCAGCAGCTTAGAGGGCAGGGAGGCAGATACGCAGTATTTT
D gene: TRBD1; V gene: TRBV3-1; clone size: -; J gene: TRBJ2-5; CDR3 protein: CASSPGQGHVWGQETQYF; CDR3 DNA: TGTGCCAGCAGCCCTGGACAGGGCCACGTTTGGGGCCAAGAGACCCAGTACTTC
D gene: -; V gene: TRBV29-1; clone size: -; J gene: TRBJ1-1; CDR3 protein: CSVAGSSNTEAFF; CDR3 DNA: TGCAGCGTTGCGGGGTCAAGTAACACTGAAGCTTTCTTT
D gene: -; V gene: TRBV6-5; clone size: once; J gene: TRBJ2-7; CDR3 protein: CASSYVSAAGEQYF; CDR3 DNA: TGTGCCAGCAGTTACGTATCGGCAGCCGGCGAGCAGTACTTC
D gene: -; V gene: TRBV19; clone size: -; J gene: TRBJ1-1; CDR3 protein: CASSGRDDRNTEAFF; CDR3 DNA: TGTGCCAGTAGTGGGAGGGATGATCGGAACACTGAAGCTTTCTTT
D gene: TRBD2; V gene: TRBV11-2; clone size: -; J gene: TRBJ2-5; CDR3 protein: CASSRTSGGVGETQYF; CDR3 DNA: TGTGCCAGCAGCCGGACTAGCGGGGGGGTGGGGGAGACCCAGTACTTC
D gene: -; V gene: TRBV7-6; clone size: once; J gene: TRBJ2-6; CDR3 protein: CASSPRRGANVLTF; CDR3 DNA: TGTGCCAGCAGCCCACGTAGAGGGGCCAACGTCCTGACTTTC
D gene: -; V gene: TRBV2; clone size: -; J gene: TRBJ1-3; CDR3 protein: CASMLDPSSGNTIYF; CDR3 DNA: TGTGCCAGCATGCTGGACCCGAGCTCTGGAAACACCATATATTTT
D gene: TRBD1; V gene: TRBV9; clone size: -; J gene: TRBJ2-1; CDR3 protein: CASSVARGQGLNNEQFF; CDR3 DNA: TGTGCCAGCAGCGTAGCTCGAGGACAGGGTTTGAACAATGAGCAGTTCTTC
D gene: -; V gene: TRBV12-5; clone size: -; J gene: TRBJ2-1; CDR3 protein: CASGEGSEQFF; CDR3 DNA: TGTGCTAGTGGTGAGGGGTCTGAGCAGTTCTTC
D gene: TRBD2; V gene: TRBV29-1; clone size: -; J gene: TRBJ2-7; CDR3 protein: CSVEGLAGEYEQYF; CDR3 DNA: TGCAGCGTTGAAGGACTAGCGGGGGAATACGAGCAGTACTTC
D gene: -; V gene: TRBV2; clone size: -; J gene: TRBJ1-1; CDR3 protein: CASRGGRTFF; CDR3 DNA: TGTGCCAGCAGGGGGGGGAGAACTTTCTTT
D gene: -; V gene: TRBV9; clone size: -; J gene: TRBJ2-7; CDR3 protein: CASSVEGESPREQYF; CDR3 DNA: TGTGCCAGCAGCGTCGAGGGGGAGTCCCCCCGCGAGCAGTACTTC
D gene: TRBD2; V gene: TRBV29-1; clone size: -; J gene: TRBJ2-1; CDR3 protein: CSVSSGGAGYNEQFF; CDR3 DNA: TGCAGCGTTTCGAGCGGGGGGGCCGGTTACAATGAGCAGTTCTTC
D gene: -; V gene: TRBV24-1; clone size: once; J gene: TRBJ2-1; CDR3 protein: CATSEVDGGEQFF; CDR3 DNA: TGTGCCACCAGTGAGGTAGACGGGGGTGAGCAGTTCTTC
D gene: -; V gene: TRBV7-2; clone size: -; J gene: TRBJ2-2; CDR3 protein: CASSFEGNTGELFF; CDR3 DNA: TGTGCCAGCAGCTTTGAAGGGAACACCGGGGAGCTGTTTTTT
D gene: TRBD1; V gene: TRBV13; clone size: -; J gene: TRBJ1-3; CDR3 protein: CASSPHSGTAGNTIYF; CDR3 DNA: TGTGCCAGCAGCCCCCATAGCGGGACAGCTGGAAACACCATATATTTT
D gene: -; V gene: TRBV6-6; clone size: -; J gene: TRBJ2-6; CDR3 protein: CASRAGANVLTF; CDR3 DNA: TGTGCCAGCAGGGCGGGGGCCAACGTCCTGACTTTC
D gene: -; V gene: TRBV18; clone size: -; J gene: TRBJ1-4; CDR3 protein: CASSPSAETNEKLFF; CDR3 DNA: TGTGCCAGCTCACCGTCCGCGGAAACTAATGAAAAACTGTTTTTT
D gene: -; V gene: TRBV2; clone size: -; J gene: TRBJ2-1; CDR3 protein: CASAGGWNEQFF; CDR3 DNA: TGTGCCAGCGCCGGTGGATGGAATGAGCAGTTCTTC
D gene: -; V gene: TRBV12-3/TRBV12-4; clone size: -; J gene: TRBJ2-1; CDR3 protein: CASSPQGPVYNEQFF; CDR3 DNA: TGTGCCAGCAGTCCCCAGGGGCCCGTCTACAATGAGCAGTTCTTC
D gene: TRBD2; V gene: TRBV7-9; clone size: -; J gene: TRBJ2-3; CDR3 protein: CASSQPGTRWSDTQYF; CDR3 DNA: TGTGCCAGCAGCCAGCCCGGGACTAGGTGGTCTGATACGCAGTATTTT
D gene: -; V gene: TRBV29-1; clone size: -; J gene: TRBJ2-7; CDR3 protein: CSVGFQDYEQYF; CDR3 DNA: TGCAGCGTTGGGTTTCAGGATTACGAGCAGTACTTC